What follows describes a single T cell receptor (beta chain). The data derive from a study of blood T cell repertoires in COVID-19. Sequencing used immunoSEQ multiplex PCR; TCRdb keeps in-frame clones, though not all of them. The repertoire consists of about 220,000 clones, with 80% to 85% occurring once and the leading ten covering 4.5% to 6%. This TCR was recovered from a woman between 55 and 75 years old who had recovered from COVID-19. Material: peripheral blood.

The CDR3 DNA reads TGTGCCAGCAGGGAGACTAGCGCCCAAGAGACCCAGTACTTC. Translating it yields CASRETSAQETQYF. The chain has TRBV6-5 and TRBJ2-5; TRBD2 agrees at 8 bases. Germline V CDR1 and CDR2: MNHEY, SVGAGI. After removal of 6 bases from V and 1 base from J, the junction contained 4 bases not matched to a gene. CDR3 length: 14 amino acids.